This TCR beta chain derives from a study of T cells in Graves' hyperthyroidism and ophthalmopathy. Study-wide results and limits: Blood shared most expanded thyroid clonotypes above 0.001.

Turning to this clonotype: The antigen remains undetermined.

Researchers amplified the TCR beta CDR3 regions from RNA transcripts. First-round RT-PCR of the TCR CDR3 relied on the HTBI primer set. TCRdb reanalysed the multiplex PCR reads using MiXCR and keeps one entry per CDR3 protein. Altogether about 580,000 distinct CDR3 sequences are present, more than 11% being singletons, with the ten largest covering roughly 5.7%. Newly diagnosed hyperthyroidism, duration under 2 months, in patients aged 18 to 65. The PBMCs were sourced from fresh peripheral blood (more than 9 ml). Source material: blood. This TCR was recovered from a woman in her twenties or thirties with Graves' hyperthyroidism that later progressed to Graves' ophthalmopathy.

Here the CDR3 DNA reads TGTGCCAGCTCCGCAATACAAGAGACCCAGTACTTC. Its protein is CASSAIQETQYF. J is TRBJ2-5 and V is TRBV18; D remains unclear. This CDR3 has 12 amino acids. Trimming stripped 6 bases from V and 2 bases from J, with 7 bases between. Germline V gives CDR1 KGHSH, CDR2 LQKENI.